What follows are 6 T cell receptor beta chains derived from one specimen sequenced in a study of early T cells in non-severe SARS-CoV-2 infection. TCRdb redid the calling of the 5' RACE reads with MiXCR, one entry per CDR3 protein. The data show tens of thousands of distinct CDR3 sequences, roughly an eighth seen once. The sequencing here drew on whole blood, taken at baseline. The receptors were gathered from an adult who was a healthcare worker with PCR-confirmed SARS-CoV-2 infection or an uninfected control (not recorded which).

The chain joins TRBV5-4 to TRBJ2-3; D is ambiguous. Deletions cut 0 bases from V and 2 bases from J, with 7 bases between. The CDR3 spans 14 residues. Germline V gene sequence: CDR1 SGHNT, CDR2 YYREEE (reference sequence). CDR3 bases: TGTGCCAGCAGCTTGGGGCAGATCACAGATACGCAGTATTTT. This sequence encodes CASSLGQITDTQYF.

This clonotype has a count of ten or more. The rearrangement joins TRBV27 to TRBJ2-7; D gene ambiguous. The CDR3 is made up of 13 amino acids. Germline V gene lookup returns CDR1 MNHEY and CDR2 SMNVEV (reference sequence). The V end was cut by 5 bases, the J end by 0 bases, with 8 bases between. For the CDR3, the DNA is TGTGCCAGCAGTCTGCGCCACTCCTACGAGCAGTACTTC. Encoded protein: CASSLRHSYEQYF.

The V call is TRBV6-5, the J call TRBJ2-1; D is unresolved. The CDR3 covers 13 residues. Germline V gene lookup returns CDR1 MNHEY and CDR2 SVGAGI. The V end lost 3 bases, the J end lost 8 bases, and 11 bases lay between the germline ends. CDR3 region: CASSYRAVDEQFF. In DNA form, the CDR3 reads TGTGCCAGCAGTTATAGGGCAGTCGATGAGCAGTTCTTC.

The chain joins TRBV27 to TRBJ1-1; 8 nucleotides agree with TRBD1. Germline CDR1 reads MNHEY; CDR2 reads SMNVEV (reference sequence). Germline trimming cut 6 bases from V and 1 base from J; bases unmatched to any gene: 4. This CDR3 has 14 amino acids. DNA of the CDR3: TGTGCCAGCAGCAGGGGGCTACCGAACACTGAAGCTTTCTTT. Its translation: CASSRGLPNTEAFF.

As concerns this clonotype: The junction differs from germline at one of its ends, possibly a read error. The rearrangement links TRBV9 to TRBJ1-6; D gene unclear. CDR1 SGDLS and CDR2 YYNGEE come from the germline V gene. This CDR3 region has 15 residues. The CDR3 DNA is TGTGCCAGCACCGTACTGGACTCCTATAATTCACCCCTCCACTTT. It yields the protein CASTVLDSYNSPLHF.

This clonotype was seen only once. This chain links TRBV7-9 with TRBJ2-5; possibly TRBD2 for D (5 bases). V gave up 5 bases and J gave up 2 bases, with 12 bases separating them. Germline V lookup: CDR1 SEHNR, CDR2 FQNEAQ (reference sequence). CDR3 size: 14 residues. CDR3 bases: TGTGCCAGCAGCCCAAGACGGAGGCAAGAGACCCAGTACTTC. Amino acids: CASSPRRRQETQYF.